Below, 18 T cell receptor beta chains from the same sample are listed, as sequenced in a study of blood T cell repertoires in COVID-19. The table came from immunoSEQ multiplex PCR; TCRdb's copy has only in-frame clones and leaves some out. Of over 250,000 clones in the sample, less than 90% were seen once. The sample comprised PBMCs or T cells enriched from blood (not recorded which). Receptor source: a woman between 45 and 65 years old who had recovered from COVID-19.

This chain uses TRBV9 with TRBJ2-7; D not certain. Trimming stripped 0 bases from V and 1 base from J, with 5 bases between. Germline V gene data show CDR1 as SGDLS and CDR2 as YYNGEE. This CDR3 is built from 13 residues. In DNA, the CDR3 is TGTGCCAGCAGCGTAGCAGGTTCCTACGAGCAGTACTTC. It encodes CASSVAGSYEQYF.

This clone was detected only once. The V gene is TRBV18, the J gene TRBJ2-1; 8 nucleotides match TRBD1. V shed 5 bases and J 6 bases; nucleotides not matched to a gene: 0. The CDR3 is made up of 12 amino acids. CDR1 is KGHSH and CDR2 is LQKENI in the germline V gene. CDR3 region: CASSGTGNEQFF. CDR3 nucleotides: TGTGCCAGCTCAGGGACAGGCAATGAGCAGTTCTTC.

The chain carries TRBV13 and TRBJ2-7; no definite D call. V gave up 5 bases and J gave up 6 bases, with 14 bases separating them. Germline V gene data show CDR1 as PRHDT and CDR2 as FYEKMQ (reference sequence). The CDR3 extends over 13 amino acids. CDR3 protein: CASSPSLNLEQYF. The CDR3 coding sequence is TGTGCCAGCAGCCCTTCCCTAAACCTCGAGCAGTACTTC.

The chain uses TRBV5-1 and TRBJ1-4; TRBD1 might be the D (5 bases). CDR3 length: 16 amino acids. The V gene lost 0 bases and the J gene lost 5 bases, with 14 bases spanning the gap. Germline V CDR1 and CDR2: SGHRS, YFSETQ. The CDR3 bases are TGCGCCAGCAGCTTGGTTCCCCAGGGAACGAATGAAAAACTGTTTTTT. The encoded protein is CASSLVPQGTNEKLFF.

This clone occurred once. The chain links TRBV7-3 to TRBJ2-1; D is perhaps TRBD2 (5 bases). Per germline, CDR1 SGHTA and CDR2 FQGTGA. Trimming removed 5 bases from V and 0 bases from J, with 8 bases in between. The CDR3 has 14 residues. The CDR3 protein is CASSNRGSYNEQFF. The DNA of the CDR3 is TGTGCCAGCAGCAACCGGGGCTCCTACAATGAGCAGTTCTTC.

This chain connects TRBV4-1 to TRBJ2-7; D is perhaps TRBD2 (5 bases). This CDR3 spans 12 amino acids. Germline CDR1 and CDR2: MGHRA and YSYEKL. V was trimmed by 3 bases and J by 6 bases, leaving 9 bases between them. Here the CDR3 DNA reads TGCGCCAGCAGCCAGGATACTAGCGAGCAGTACTTC. It yields the protein CASSQDTSEQYF.

The chain couples TRBV5-1 to TRBJ1-5; 8 nucleotides agree with TRBD1. Germline CDR1 SGHRS, CDR2 YFSETQ. The junction had 6 bases not matched to a gene; V was cut back by 4 bases and J by 0 bases. The CDR3 is made up of 16 amino acids. CDR3 nucleotide sequence: TGCGCCAGCAGCGGTAGAGGACAGGGTAGCAATCAGCCCCAGCATTTT. This encodes CASSGRGQGSNQPQHF.

The chain is built from TRBV28 and TRBJ1-5, with D possibly matching TRBD1 (5 bases). The CDR3 sequence is 12 residues long. Germline V gives CDR1 MDHEN, CDR2 SYDVKM. The V and J ends lost 7 bases and 5 bases respectively, with 9 bases between them. CDR3 DNA: TGTGCCAGCACCCTGGGGCATCAGCCCCAGCATTTT. Translated: CASTLGHQPQHF.

This clone showed up just once. The genes are TRBV29-1 and TRBJ1-5; perhaps TRBD1 as D (5 bases). Germline V gene lookup returns CDR1 SQVTM and CDR2 ANQGSEA. The CDR3 has 12 amino acids. Trimming pared 4 bases from V and 8 bases from J, leaving 12 bases between. The CDR3 DNA follows: TGCAGCGTTGGAGGGGAGGGTAAGCCCCAGCATTTT. It encodes CSVGGEGKPQHF.

This clone was seen only once. The chain employs TRBV28 and TRBJ2-7; TRBD2 aligns across 9 bases. The CDR3 runs to 17 residues. V dropped 6 bases and J dropped 1; count of bases not matched to a gene: 13. Germline assignment: CDR1 MDHEN and CDR2 SYDVKM. CDR3 DNA sequence: TGTGCCAGCAGCCAATCCCGACTAGCGGTAAAATCCTACGAGCAGTACTTC. Translation: CASSQSRLAVKSYEQYF.

The rearrangement joins TRBV19 to TRBJ2-2, with D perhaps TRBD2 (5 bases). The CDR3 totals 14 residues. Deletions cut 9 bases from V and 7 bases from J, with 18 bases between. Germline V gene sequence: CDR1 LNHDA, CDR2 SQIVND (reference sequence). CDR3 region: CASRTTGWSGELFF. The CDR3 region has the DNA TGTGCCAGCCGCACCACGGGGTGGAGCGGGGAGCTGTTTTTT.

This clone was observed a single time. The chain links TRBV10-3 to TRBJ2-7; 8 bases match TRBD1. V lost 3 bases to trimming and J lost 0 bases; unmatched junction nucleotides: 4. CDR1 is ENHRY, CDR2 SYGVKD, per germline. The CDR3 extends over 15 amino acids. The DNA for the CDR3 is TGTGCCATCAGTGACCCGGGACAGGTCTCCTACGAGCAGTACTTC. This encodes CAISDPGQVSYEQYF.

This rearrangement joins TRBV18 to TRBJ2-3; TRBD2 matches at 11 bases. CDR1 and CDR2 (germline): KGHSH, LQKENI. V lost 3 bases, J lost 0 bases, and 11 bases stayed unmatched. This CDR3 is 19 amino acids long. In DNA form, the CDR3 reads TGTGCCAGCTCACCGTACCGGGGACTAGCGGTTACTAGCACAGATACGCAGTATTTT. Translated, it gives CASSPYRGLAVTSTDTQYF.

The chain has TRBV5-1 and TRBJ1-4; 7 bases fit TRBD1. Germline trimming cut 4 bases from V and 0 bases from J; bases unmatched to any gene: 6. CDR3 length: 16 residues. Per the germline V gene, CDR1 is SGHRS and CDR2 is YFSETQ. The CDR3 is CASSITGTATNEKLFF. In DNA form, the CDR3 reads TGCGCCAGCAGCATCACCGGGACAGCAACTAATGAAAAACTGTTTTTT.

This chain uses TRBV14 with TRBJ1-2; 8 nucleotides match TRBD1. From germline, CDR1 is SGHDN and CDR2 FVKESK. The CDR3 sequence is 15 residues long. Trimming removed 0 bases from V and 7 bases from J; junction bases left unmatched: 7. The CDR3 nucleotides read TGTGCCAGCAGCCAAGATTTCCGAGACAGGGGTGGCTACACCTTC. Its translation is CASSQDFRDRGGYTF.

V and J are TRBV7-8 and TRBJ2-2, with 7 bases matching TRBD1. Germline loops: CDR1 SGHVS, CDR2 FQNEAQ. The CDR3 has 15 amino acids. The V and J ends lost 3 bases and 2 bases, in that order; junction bases with no gene match: 3. The CDR3 reads CASSFRDSNTGELFF. CDR3 DNA sequence: TGTGCCAGCAGCTTTCGGGACAGTAACACCGGGGAGCTGTTTTTT.

The chain recombines TRBV5-6 with TRBJ2-5, with 13 bases that match TRBD2. The CDR3 spans 16 residues. Germline V CDR1 and CDR2: SGHDT, YYEEEE. With 3 bases clipped from V and 4 bases from J, the junction kept 6 bases outside the gene matches. The CDR3 reads CASSSPTSGRIETQYF. The CDR3 DNA sequence: TGTGCCAGCAGCTCCCCGACTAGCGGGAGGATAGAGACCCAGTACTTC.

The rearrangement joins TRBV28 to TRBJ2-3; unclear D gene. Trimming took off 7 bases at V and 8 bases at J, with 13 bases between the two ends. The CDR3 consists of 12 residues. CDR1 is MDHEN and CDR2 is SYDVKM in the germline V gene. In nucleotides, the CDR3 is TGTGCCAGCACCCAGTGGTCGGGTACGCAGTATTTT. This codes for CASTQWSGTQYF.